A single sample gave rise to the 29 T cell receptor beta chains below, sequenced in a study of shared clonotypes between healthy human individuals. Produced via immunoSEQ multiplex PCR; TCRdb's table is partial and in-frame only. Altogether around 1.6 million clones are present, approximately 98% being singletons, with the ten largest covering around 0.45%. The source material was naive CD4+ T cells sorted from blood. Sample subset: CD45RA+ positively selected. All receptors come from a man younger than 45 in good health.

The V call is TRBV5-1, the J call TRBJ2-2; D unresolved. The CDR3 has 13 amino acids. CDR1 is SGHRS and CDR2 is YFSETQ in the germline V gene. V was trimmed by 6 bases and J by 7 bases, leaving 13 bases between them. The chain's CDR3 is CASTPGLDGELFF. CDR3 nucleotide sequence: TGCGCCAGCACCCCTGGTTTGGACGGGGAGCTGTTTTTT.

The chain joins TRBV2 to TRBJ2-1; 8 bases fit TRBD1. With V trimmed by 7 bases and J by 6 bases, 8 bases remained unmatched. Germline CDR1 reads SNHLY; CDR2 reads FYNNEI. There are 14 residues in the CDR3. CDR3 protein: CASNPQGAGNEQFF. The CDR3 region has the DNA TGTGCCAGCAACCCGCAGGGGGCTGGCAATGAGCAGTTCTTC.

The chain uses TRBV29-1 and TRBJ1-1, with TRBD1 identical over 7 bases. The CDR3 sequence is 14 residues long. Looked up from germline, CDR1 is SQVTM and CDR2 is ANQGSEA. V shed 5 bases and J 6 bases; nucleotides not matched to a gene: 12. CDR3 DNA: TGCAGCGTTTGGGACAGCATATCTCCCGCTGAAGCTTTCTTT. This codes for CSVWDSISPAEAFF.

To note about this clone: Other nucleotide sequences from this sample produce the same CDR3. DNA of the CDR3: TGTGCCAGCGGGGGGCCAAACTATGGCTACACCTTC. It encodes CASGGPNYGYTF. The chain combines TRBV28 with TRBJ1-2; a weak D match, TRBD1 (6 bases). This CDR3 is built from 12 residues. From germline, CDR1 is MDHEN and CDR2 SYDVKM. V gave up 8 bases and J gave up 2 bases, with 9 bases separating them.

The genes are TRBV5-1 and TRBJ2-3, with 7 bases identical to TRBD2. CDR3 length: 15 residues. J lost 1 base, V lost 0 bases, and 2 bases had no gene match. Germline V gene sequence: CDR1 SGHRS, CDR2 YFSETQ. This chain's CDR3 is CASSLESGGTDTQYF. The CDR3 DNA follows: TGCGCCAGCAGCTTGGAGAGCGGGGGCACAGATACGCAGTATTTT.

This chain joins TRBV7-8 and TRBJ1-2; D is perhaps TRBD1 (6 bases). The V gene lost 5 bases and the J gene lost 8 bases, with 15 bases spanning the gap. This CDR3 is built from 13 residues. The germline V gene encodes CDR1 SGHVS and CDR2 FQNEAQ. The CDR3: CASSLPGAEGYTF. The CDR3 bases are TGTGCCAGCAGCCTACCAGGGGCAGAGGGCTACACCTTC.

CDR3 protein: CASGLGTGPEQYF. CDR3 coding DNA: TGTGCTAGTGGTTTAGGGACAGGGCCCGAGCAGTACTTC. V is TRBV12-5 and J is TRBJ2-7; 9 nucleotides line up with TRBD1. The CDR3 length is 13 residues. From germline, CDR1 is LGHNT and CDR2 FRNRAP. Losses at the gene ends were 3 bases for V and 6 bases for J; bases not matched to a gene: 3.

The V call is TRBV9, the J call TRBJ2-1; 7 positions agree with TRBD2. Germline trimming cut 4 bases from V and 0 bases from J; bases unmatched to any gene: 10. CDR1 SGDLS and CDR2 YYNGEE come from the germline V gene. This CDR3 is 17 amino acids long. The CDR3 DNA is TGTGCCAGCAGCCCGATCGGGGGGAGCCGCTCCTACAATGAGCAGTTCTTC. Its translation is CASSPIGGSRSYNEQFF.

The CDR3 bases are TGTGCCAGCAGCCGCCCGGGACTGGGGGAAATTATGAACACTGAAGCTTTCTTT. It is translated as CASSRPGLGEIMNTEAFF. This chain links TRBV7-9 with TRBJ1-1; possibly TRBD1 for D (5 bases). The V gene's germline CDR1 is SEHNR and CDR2 FQNEAQ (reference sequence). V gave up 5 bases and J gave up 0 bases, with 22 bases separating them. The CDR3 totals 18 residues.

The chain employs TRBV27 and TRBJ2-3; weak D call: TRBD2 (5 bases). V lost 2 bases and J 4 bases, leaving 13 bases between the germline ends. This CDR3 contains 15 residues. From germline, CDR1 is MNHEY and CDR2 SMNVEV (reference sequence). DNA of the CDR3: TGTGCCAGCAGTTTAAATCAACTAGTCTCAGATACGCAGTATTTT. This encodes CASSLNQLVSDTQYF.

A single count supports this clone. This chain joins TRBV7-2 and TRBJ2-1, with TRBD2 as a possible D gene (5 bases). CDR1 and CDR2 from the germline V gene are SGHTA and FQGNSA. With 6 bases removed from V and 5 bases from J, the gap between germline ends came to 17 bases. The CDR3 sequence is 15 residues long. The CDR3 region is CASSFSVVGDNEQFF. The DNA for the CDR3 is TGTGCCAGCAGTTTTAGTGTTGTCGGGGACAATGAGCAGTTCTTC.

The chain links TRBV7-2 to TRBJ2-7; D is ambiguous. V was shortened by 2 bases and J by 6 bases, with 5 bases between the two germline ends. This CDR3 contains 11 residues. The V gene's germline CDR1 is SGHTA and CDR2 FQGNSA. The CDR3 DNA sequence: TGTGCCAGCAGCTTACCGGGCGAGCAGTACTTC. Translating it yields CASSLPGEQYF.

The rearrangement uses TRBV5-1 and TRBJ2-3, with a weak D call TRBD1 (5 bases). The CDR3 has 15 amino acids. Trimming pared 5 bases from V and 3 bases from J, leaving 16 bases between. The V gene's germline CDR1 is SGHRS and CDR2 YFSETQ. The CDR3 sequence: CASRQGVLLTDTQYF. The CDR3 DNA is TGCGCCAGCAGGCAGGGTGTCTTGTTGACAGATACGCAGTATTTT.

The chain links TRBV19 to TRBJ2-3; 9 bases line up with TRBD1. The junction had 2 bases not matched to a gene; V was cut back by 2 bases and J by 2 bases. The germline V gene encodes CDR1 LNHDA and CDR2 SQIVND (reference sequence). The CDR3 has 15 residues. CDR3 DNA sequence: TGTGCCAGTAGTATATGGACAGGGGACACAGATACGCAGTATTTT. It is translated as CASSIWTGDTDTQYF.

The CDR3 coding sequence is TGTGCCAGCAGCTTGGTGGGACTAGATTCCCCTGAGCAGTTCTTC. Residues: CASSLVGLDSPEQFF. The chain has TRBV11-2 and TRBJ2-1; 8 bases match TRBD2. Germline trimming cut 3 bases from V and 9 bases from J; bases unmatched to any gene: 10. In germline, CDR1 is SGHAT, CDR2 FQNNGV. The CDR3 loop spans 15 amino acids.

This chain links TRBV5-1 with TRBJ2-5, with TRBD2 identical over 8 bases. This CDR3 is 14 amino acids long. After removal of 1 base from V and 5 bases from J, the junction contained 4 bases not matched to a gene. CDR1 is SGHRS, CDR2 YFSETQ, per germline. CDR3 coding DNA: TGCGCCAGCAGCTTGAGCGGGAGTCCCGAGACCCAGTACTTC. Protein sequence: CASSLSGSPETQYF.

The chain combines TRBV21-1 with TRBJ2-5; the table's D call of TRBD1 was not tested on the DNA. TRBV21-1 counts as a pseudogene. The CDR3 has 15 amino acids. The CDR3 loop reads CASSVCTGQRETQYF. CDR3 bases: TGTGCCAGCAGCGTTTGTACAGGGCAGCGAGAGACCCAGTACTTC.

V usage is TRBV11-2 and J usage is TRBJ2-7, with D hard to call. The CDR3 runs to 15 residues. The V end was cut by 6 bases, the J end by 3 bases, with 18 bases between. The germline CDR1 and CDR2 sequences are SGHAT and FQNNGV. The CDR3 spells CASRSASTSIYEQYF. CDR3 bases: TGTGCCAGCAGATCGGCTAGTACCTCCATCTACGAGCAGTACTTC.

This chain connects TRBV6-4 to TRBJ2-3, with D perhaps TRBD2 (6 bases). V was trimmed by 6 bases and J by 6 bases, leaving 16 bases between them. The CDR3 runs to 14 residues. Germline CDR1 and CDR2: MRHNA and SNTAGT. In DNA, the CDR3 is TGTGCCAGCAGCCCCCGGCCAGCGGGTGATACGCAGTATTTT. Translating gives CASSPRPAGDTQYF.

This clone appeared a single time. This sequence joins TRBV7-3 and TRBJ2-5; D is perhaps TRBD1 or TRBD2 (5 bases each). CDR1 and CDR2 (germline): SGHTA, FQGTGA. The CDR3 is made up of 13 amino acids. Trimming left V 5 bases short and J 7 bases short, with 14 bases between. The CDR3 reads CASSPGTGGTQYF. CDR3 nucleotide sequence: TGTGCCAGCAGCCCAGGGACGGGCGGGACCCAGTACTTC.

This chain joins TRBV19 and TRBJ1-4; 10 bases line up with TRBD1. There are 16 residues in the CDR3. Germline lookup yields CDR1 LNHDA and CDR2 SQIVND (reference sequence). V dropped 5 bases and J dropped 4; count of bases not matched to a gene: 7. In DNA form, the CDR3 reads TGTGCCAGTAGTCCCCGACAGGGGGCACGTAATGAAAAACTGTTTTTT. Amino acid sequence: CASSPRQGARNEKLFF. Full variable domain (rest looked up from reference TRBV19 and TRBJ1-4): DGGITQSPKYLFRKEGQNVTLSCEQNLNHDAMYWYRQDPGQGLRLIYYSQIVNDFQKGDIAEGYSVSREKKESFPLTVTSAQKNPTAFYLCASSPRQGARNEKLFFGSGTQLSVL.

As DNA, the CDR3 is TGTGCCAGCTCGGCCGGGGGGGGGCAGAATGAGCAGTTCTTC. Protein: CASSAGGGQNEQFF. J is TRBJ2-1 and V is TRBV18; 8 nucleotides align to TRBD2. Unmatched junction bases numbered 8, after V lost 6 bases and J lost 7 bases. The CDR3 has 14 amino acids. Per germline, CDR1 KGHSH and CDR2 LQKENI.

CDR3 coding DNA: TGTGCCAGCAGCTTCATGCTAGCGGGAGAGCAGTTCTTC. The encoded protein is CASSFMLAGEQFF. The V and J genes are TRBV7-9 and TRBJ2-1, with 9 bases aligning to TRBD2. There are 13 residues in the CDR3. In germline, CDR1 is SEHNR, CDR2 FQNEAQ (reference sequence). The trim removed 3 bases at V and 10 bases at J, leaving 4 bases unmatched.

The V and J genes are TRBV7-2 and TRBJ2-2; D is unresolved. Germline V gene lookup returns CDR1 SGHTA and CDR2 FQGNSA. The CDR3 sequence is 14 residues long. V was clipped by 1 base and J by 5 bases, with 8 bases between them. The CDR3 loop is CASSLEFSTGELFF. CDR3 DNA: TGTGCCAGCAGCTTAGAGTTTTCAACCGGGGAGCTGTTTTTT.

Comments on this clone: This sample includes further DNA sequences coding for the same CDR3. The J gene is TRBJ2-7, the V gene TRBV5-1; D gene ambiguous. This CDR3 spans 14 amino acids. The germline CDR1 and CDR2 sequences are SGHRS and YFSETQ. With 0 bases removed from V and 2 bases from J, the gap between germline ends came to 9 bases. This chain's CDR3 is CASSLAGVPYEQYF. CDR3 bases: TGCGCCAGCAGCTTGGCTGGGGTCCCCTACGAGCAGTACTTC.

The rearrangement uses TRBV5-5 and TRBJ1-1; a weak D match, TRBD1 (6 bases). The CDR3 is 14 residues long. V lost 2 bases and J 6 bases, leaving 14 bases between the germline ends. CDR1 and CDR2 (germline): SGHKS, YYEKEE (reference sequence). The DNA for the CDR3 is TGTGCCAGCAGCTTACAGGGAGCCCCGCCTGAAGCTTTCTTT. Its protein is CASSLQGAPPEAFF.

The chain has TRBV18 and TRBJ2-1; D might be TRBD2 (6 bases). V was cut by 3 bases and J by 7 bases, with 10 bases left in between. The CDR3 is 13 residues long. The germline V gene encodes CDR1 KGHSH and CDR2 LQKENI. Here the CDR3 DNA reads TGTGCCAGCTCACCCGAGGCGGGGAATGAGCAGTTCTTC. Protein: CASSPEAGNEQFF.

The V and J genes are TRBV25-1 and TRBJ1-2; unclear D gene. Germline V lookup: CDR1 MGHDK, CDR2 SYGVNS. The CDR3 contains 13 residues. V lost 3 bases and J lost 5, with 10 bases in between. CDR3 in DNA: TGTGCCAGCAGTGAGCCGGTCCAATATGGCTACACCTTC. This translates into CASSEPVQYGYTF.

The chain joins TRBV7-8 to TRBJ2-7, with TRBD1 matching 9 bases. V was pared by 5 bases and J by 5 bases, with 7 bases of the junction left unmatched. The CDR3 length is 14 residues. Germline V gene lookup returns CDR1 SGHVS and CDR2 FQNEAQ. DNA of the CDR3: TGTGCCAGCAGCCTTGGGACAGGGACCCACGAGCAGTACTTC. Translating it yields CASSLGTGTHEQYF.